The 20 T cell receptor beta chains below all came from one sample that was sequenced in a study of pediatric ulcerative colitis. The repertoire was sequenced with immunoSEQ multiplex PCR; TCRdb's copy has only in-frame clones and lacks some. The data show tens of thousands of clones, around 80% seen once. The specimen was blood. The receptors derive from a boy aged 5-17 years with severe ulcerative colitis.

The chain recombines TRBV18 with TRBJ2-7; D gene unclear. CDR3 size: 13 residues. Germline loops: CDR1 KGHSH, CDR2 LQKENI. The ends were cut back, 4 bases at V and 0 bases at J, with 7 bases in the middle. The CDR3 nucleotides read TGTGCCAGCTCACATCAGAGCTCCTACGAGCAGTACTTC. Its translation is CASSHQSSYEQYF.

The genes are TRBV29-1 and TRBJ1-1; 7 nucleotides align to TRBD1. Germline CDR1 reads SQVTM; CDR2 reads ANQGSEA. The CDR3 sequence is 11 residues long. The ends lost 6 bases at V and 10 bases at J; junction bases unmatched: 8. For the CDR3, the DNA is TGCAGCGTAGCGCCAGAGGGGGCAGCTTTCTTT. Amino acid sequence: CSVAPEGAAFF.

The chain links TRBV2 to TRBJ2-3, with D maybe TRBD2 (6 bases). Trimming removed 4 bases at V and 4 bases at J, with 12 bases between. The V gene's germline CDR1 is SNHLY and CDR2 FYNNEI. The CDR3 runs 14 residues. CDR3 sequence (DNA): TGTGCCAGCAGTGTGGAGGGGAACTCAGATACGCAGTATTTT. Translation: CASSVEGNSDTQYF.

J is TRBJ1-4 and V is TRBV19; D gene uncertain. The V gene's germline CDR1 is LNHDA and CDR2 SQIVND (reference sequence). The V end lost 6 bases, the J end lost 8 bases, and 10 bases lay between the germline ends. This CDR3 is 12 amino acids long. The CDR3 loop is CASSLRREKLFF. The CDR3 DNA reads TGTGCCAGTAGCCTCCGGCGAGAAAAACTGTTTTTT.

The genes are TRBV7-8 and TRBJ2-2; a weak D match, TRBD2 (7 bases). Trimming cost V 2 bases and J 5 bases, with 12 bases left between them. The CDR3 is made up of 15 amino acids. Germline assignment: CDR1 SGHVS and CDR2 FQNEAQ. The CDR3 nucleotides read TGTGCCAGCAGCTTAATGGGGGGGCCTACCGGGGAGCTGTTTTTT. Encoded protein: CASSLMGGPTGELFF.

J is TRBJ1-1 and V is TRBV10-3; D remains unclear. This CDR3 has 13 amino acids. CDR1 and CDR2 (germline): ENHRY, SYGVKD. V was cut by 6 bases and J by 0 bases, with 8 bases left in between. CDR3 nucleotides: TGTGCCATCAGGCCCGGGGTGAACACTGAAGCTTTCTTT. Translated: CAIRPGVNTEAFF.

This clone has only one observation. The chain carries TRBV9 and TRBJ1-6; no definite D call. V was trimmed by 0 bases and J by 2 bases, leaving 3 bases between them. The CDR3 extends over 14 amino acids. Per the germline V gene, CDR1 is SGDLS and CDR2 is YYNGEE. As DNA, the CDR3 is TGTGCCAGCAGCGTAGGGGCCTATAATTCACCCCTCCACTTT. Translating gives CASSVGAYNSPLHF.

This clone was picked up a small number of times. This sequence joins TRBV10-3 and TRBJ1-6; D unclear. V gave up 0 bases and J gave up 0 bases, with 9 bases separating them. CDR3 length: 17 amino acids. Germline assignment: CDR1 ENHRY and CDR2 SYGVKD. The CDR3 sequence is CAISESKASSYNSPLHF. As DNA, the CDR3 is TGTGCCATCAGTGAGTCGAAGGCTAGCTCCTATAATTCACCCCTCCACTTT.

The chain links TRBV7-9 to TRBJ2-2; no clear D gene. Trimming pared 1 base from V and 3 bases from J, leaving 3 bases between. There are 13 residues in the CDR3. Germline V lookup: CDR1 SEHNR, CDR2 FQNEAQ (reference sequence). CDR3 region: CASSLVYTGELFF. In DNA, the CDR3 is TGTGCCAGCAGCTTAGTATACACCGGGGAGCTGTTTTTT. The complete variable domain, with remaining parts taken from reference TRBV7-9 and TRBJ2-2, reads DTGVSQNPRHKITKRGQNVTFRCDPISEHNRLYWYRQTLGQGPEFLTYFQNEAQLEKSRLLSDRFSAERPKGSFSTLEIQRTEQGDSAMYLCASSLVYTGELFFGEGSRLTVL.

This clone was seen a handful of times. The rearrangement links TRBV14 to TRBJ2-1; 9 nucleotides agree with TRBD2. J lost 5 bases, V lost 1 base, and 6 bases had no gene match. The CDR3 extends over 16 amino acids. In germline, CDR1 is SGHDN, CDR2 FVKESK. CDR3 sequence: CASSQAASGVDNEQFF. CDR3 DNA sequence: TGTGCCAGCAGCCAAGCGGCTAGCGGGGTAGACAATGAGCAGTTCTTC.

This chain joins TRBV2 and TRBJ1-1, with D unclear. The CDR3 is 13 residues long. Germline V gene lookup returns CDR1 SNHLY and CDR2 FYNNEI. Trimming pared 2 bases from V and 1 base from J, leaving 5 bases between. The CDR3 reads CASSETGNTEAFF. CDR3 DNA sequence: TGTGCCAGCAGTGAAACGGGGAACACTGAAGCTTTCTTT.

This clone occurred once. The chain couples TRBV19 to TRBJ1-5; TRBD1 might be the D (5 bases). The V end lost 3 bases, the J end lost 0 bases, and 12 bases lay between the germline ends. The CDR3 has 16 amino acids. Per the germline V gene, CDR1 is LNHDA and CDR2 is SQIVND (reference sequence). CDR3 coding DNA: TGTGCCAGTAGTATTAAGGGGTCATATAGCAATCAGCCCCAGCATTTT. Encoded protein: CASSIKGSYSNQPQHF.

This clone has just one count. The chain uses TRBV6-1 and TRBJ1-1, with no clear D. The CDR3 runs 10 residues. Germline V gene sequence: CDR1 MNHNS, CDR2 SASEGT. The germline V and J ends were trimmed by 11 bases and 4 bases, with 8 bases remaining between them. For the CDR3, the DNA is TGTGCCGCAGCTAGCACTGAAGCTTTCTTT. Its translation is CAAASTEAFF.

In this sample, this clone turned up once. V usage is TRBV5-1 and J usage is TRBJ2-3, with D possibly TRBD2 on 5 matching bases. CDR3 length: 14 amino acids. The germline V and J ends were trimmed by 4 bases and 1 base, with 10 bases remaining between them. The germline V gene has CDR1 SGHRS and CDR2 YFSETQ. The CDR3 here is CASSQPGGTDTQYF. DNA of the CDR3: TGCGCCAGCAGCCAACCCGGGGGCACAGATACGCAGTATTTT.

The J gene is TRBJ2-7, the V gene TRBV5-4, with 8 bases fitting TRBD1. The CDR3 length is 16 residues. Germline assignment: CDR1 SGHNT and CDR2 YYREEE (reference sequence). Unmatched junction bases numbered 9, after V lost 2 bases and J lost 2 bases. The CDR3 region is CASSLAGQGGTYEQYF. CDR3 coding DNA: TGTGCCAGCAGCTTAGCCGGACAGGGAGGTACCTACGAGCAGTACTTC.

The chain has TRBV4-1 and TRBJ2-2; 7 positions agree with TRBD2. The CDR3 has 15 residues. From germline, CDR1 is MGHRA and CDR2 YSYEKL. Germline trimming cut 4 bases from V and 0 bases from J; bases unmatched to any gene: 2. The CDR3 reads CASSLRGANTGELFF. Here the CDR3 DNA reads TGCGCCAGCAGCCTTCGGGGGGCGAACACCGGGGAGCTGTTTTTT.

The CDR3 is CASSLGSVHTQYF. CDR3 DNA: TGTGCCAGCAGTTTAGGGAGCGTCCATACGCAGTATTTT. The chain is built from TRBV27 and TRBJ2-3, with a tentative D call TRBD2 (5 bases). The V gene lost 2 bases and the J gene lost 7 bases, with 10 bases spanning the gap. Germline CDR1 reads MNHEY; CDR2 reads SMNVEV (reference sequence). The CDR3 length is 13 residues.

The genes are TRBV18 and TRBJ1-4, with TRBD1 identical over 10 bases. This CDR3 has 15 residues. V trimming: 4 bases; J trimming: 3 bases; junction bases outside the gene matches: 2. CDR1 is KGHSH and CDR2 is LQKENI in the germline V gene. The CDR3 DNA sequence: TGTGCCAGCTCACTCGGACAGGGGGCTAATGAAAAACTGTTTTTT. Amino acids: CASSLGQGANEKLFF. The full variable domain, completed using reference TRBV18 and TRBJ1-4, is NAGVMQNPRHLVRRRGQEARLRCSPMKGHSHVYWYRQLPEEGLKFMVYLQKENIIDESGMPKERFSAEFPKEGPSILRIQQVVRGDSAAYFCASSLGQGANEKLFFGSGTQLSVL.

This chain uses TRBV19 with TRBJ2-5, with 8 positions matching TRBD2. After removal of 6 bases from V and 4 bases from J, the junction contained 13 bases not matched to a gene. The CDR3 has 16 residues. The germline gives CDR1 LNHDA, CDR2 SQIVND (reference sequence). This chain's CDR3 is CASSTFGGELTETQYF. CDR3 sequence (DNA): TGTGCCAGTAGCACGTTCGGGGGGGAATTAACAGAGACCCAGTACTTC.

In this sample, this clone turned up a few times. J is TRBJ1-1 and V is TRBV5-1, with a weak D call TRBD1 (5 bases). With 2 bases removed from V and 12 bases from J, the gap between germline ends came to 26 bases. Germline V gene sequence: CDR1 SGHRS, CDR2 YFSETQ. The CDR3 is made up of 16 amino acids. Written as DNA, the CDR3 is TGCGCCAGCAGCTTCATAAACCCCGCTACCCTAGGGGATACTTTCTTT. Its protein is CASSFINPATLGDTFF.